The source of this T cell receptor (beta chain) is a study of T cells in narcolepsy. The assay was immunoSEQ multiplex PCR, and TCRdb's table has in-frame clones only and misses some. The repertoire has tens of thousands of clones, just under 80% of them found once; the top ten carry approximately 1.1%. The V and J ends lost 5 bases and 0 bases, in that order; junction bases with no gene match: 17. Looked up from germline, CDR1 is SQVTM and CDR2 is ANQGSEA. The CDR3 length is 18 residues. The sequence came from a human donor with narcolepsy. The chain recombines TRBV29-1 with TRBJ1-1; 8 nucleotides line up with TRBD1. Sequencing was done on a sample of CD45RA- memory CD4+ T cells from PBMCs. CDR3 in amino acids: CSVWARLDRGGMNTEAFF. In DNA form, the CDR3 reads TGCAGCGTTTGGGCCCGCCTCGACAGGGGCGGCATGAACACTGAAGCTTTCTTT.